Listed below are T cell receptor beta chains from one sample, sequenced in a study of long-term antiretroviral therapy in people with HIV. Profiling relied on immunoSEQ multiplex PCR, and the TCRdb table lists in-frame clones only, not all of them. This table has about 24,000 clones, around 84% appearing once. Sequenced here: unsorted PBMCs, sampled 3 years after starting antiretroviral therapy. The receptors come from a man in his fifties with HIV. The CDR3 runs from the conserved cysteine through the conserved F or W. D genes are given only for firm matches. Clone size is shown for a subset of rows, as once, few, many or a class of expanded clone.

TGTGCCAGCAGCCCGGGACTAGCGGGGGGCCAAGAGACCCAGTACTTC	CASSPGLAGGQETQYF	NA	TRBV11-3	TRBJ2-5	TRBD2
TGTGCCAGCAGCCTAGCGGGAGCAAACGAGCAGTACTTC	CASSLAGANEQYF	few	TRBV6-5	TRBJ2-7	TRBD2
TGCGCCAGCAGCCATGGGGGCACTGAAGCTTTCTTT	CASSHGGTEAFF	NA	TRBV4-1	TRBJ1-1	NA
TGTGCCAGCAGCACACTAGCGGGAGGGCTCCACGAGCAGTACTTC	CASSTLAGGLHEQYF	once	TRBV7-9	TRBJ2-7	TRBD2
TGTGCCAGCAGCTTGGTAGGGGGAGGGTCACCCCTCCACTTT	CASSLVGGGSPLHF	NA	TRBV5-4	TRBJ1-6	NA
TGTGCCAGCCTCAGTCCTAGCGGAAGCTCCTACAATGAGCAGTTCTTC	CASLSPSGSSYNEQFF	NA	TRBV2	TRBJ2-1	TRBD2
TGTGCCATCAGTGATAAGCCGATGGACAGTCTGAACACTGAAGCTTTCTTT	CAISDKPMDSLNTEAFF	NA	TRBV10-3	TRBJ1-1	NA
TGTGCCAGCAGCTTAAGGGGCCGTAGCTCCTACAATGAGCAGTTCTTC	CASSLRGRSSYNEQFF	NA	TRBV7-2	TRBJ2-1	NA
TGTGCCAGTAGTATCTCTAGGACCGGGTACAACTATGGCTACACCTTC	CASSISRTGYNYGYTF	NA	TRBV19	TRBJ1-2	NA
TGTGCCAGCAGCCCCGAGAGGGACAGCGCCCAAGGCGAGCAGTACTTC	CASSPERDSAQGEQYF	NA	TRBV7-2	TRBJ2-7	TRBD1
TGTGCCAGCAGTTCTCTGTCCGTCCACGAGCAGTACTTC	CASSSLSVHEQYF	NA	TRBV28	TRBJ2-7	NA
TGCGCCAGCAGCCAAGGAAGAATGAACACTGAAGCTTTCTTT	CASSQGRMNTEAFF	once	TRBV4-3	TRBJ1-1	NA
TGTGCCTGGACCTCGGACAGGGTCGGACTGTTTTTT	CAWTSDRVGLFF	NA	TRBV30	TRBJ1-4	TRBD1
TGTGCTAGTGGTTCCGGACAGGGGACAGATACGCAGTATTTT	CASGSGQGTDTQYF	few	TRBV12-5	TRBJ2-3	TRBD1
TGCGCCACCAGGACTAGCGGGGGTACCGGGGAGCTGTTTTTT	CATRTSGGTGELFF	NA	TRBV10-2	TRBJ2-2	TRBD2
TGTGCCAGCAGCCCCCGGACTAGTCCAAATGAGCAGTTCTTC	CASSPRTSPNEQFF	NA	TRBV7-2	TRBJ2-1	TRBD2
TGTGCCAGCACCGGGGCTGCAACTGGGGCCAACGTCCTGACTTTC	CASTGAATGANVLTF	NA	TRBV9	TRBJ2-6	NA
TGTGCCTCCGGGACTAGAGCAGATACGCAGTATTTT	CASGTRADTQYF	NA	TRBV11-3	TRBJ2-3	TRBD2
TGTGCCAGCAGCGGAGGACAGTGGAGCTCCTACGAGCAGTACTTC	CASSGGQWSSYEQYF	NA	TRBV5-8	TRBJ2-7	NA
TGTGCCAGCAGTCCCTGGACCTACGAGCAGTACTTC	CASSPWTYEQYF	NA	TRBV28	TRBJ2-7	NA
TGTGCCAGCAGTTTTCGGGACAGCGGTAATGAAAAACTGTTTTTT	CASSFRDSGNEKLFF	once	TRBV28	TRBJ1-4	TRBD1
TGCAGCGTTGGCAGGGCCGGAGAGACCCAGTACTTC	CSVGRAGETQYF	NA	TRBV29-1	TRBJ2-5	NA
TGTGCCAGCTCAGCCGGGACGGGTTCTAACTATGGCTACACCTTC	CASSAGTGSNYGYTF	NA	TRBV18	TRBJ1-2	NA
TGTGCCTGGAGTGACCGGGACAGGGAGTACGAGCAGTACTTC	CAWSDRDREYEQYF	NA	TRBV30	TRBJ2-7	TRBD1
TGCGCCAGCAGCCGCCGTGGAGACACTGAAGCTTTCTTT	CASSRRGDTEAFF	NA	TRBV4-1	TRBJ1-1	NA
TGTGCCAGCAGCGCAAGTCACTACAGCTCAAGCTCCTACAATGAGCAGTTCTTC	CASSASHYSSSSYNEQFF	NA	TRBV7-9	TRBJ2-1	NA
TGCGCCAGCAGCCAAGATCCGGGACAGGACTACGAGCAGTACTTC	CASSQDPGQDYEQYF	few	TRBV4-3	TRBJ2-7	TRBD1